This TCR beta chain was retrieved from a study of early T cells in non-severe SARS-CoV-2 infection. Study-level background: With bulk RNA from unsorted whole blood as input, sequencing yielded unpaired chains. General study points: VDJdb matching, biased toward anti-spike CD8 responses, missed private and CD4 specificities.

Germline V gives CDR1 MNHEY, CDR2 SVGAGI. CDR3 length: 14 residues. Between the trimmed V and J ends, which lost 5 bases and 1 base, there was a span of 9 bases. Unique molecular identifiers were attached to individual cDNA molecules. TCRdb fed the 5' RACE reads into MiXCR, producing one record per CDR3 protein. The profile covers about 29,000 distinct CDR3 sequences, with roughly 5% appearing a single time and 10% to 14% taken by the ten largest. This clonotype is categorized as medium-sized. What it binds is not known. This chain connects TRBV6-5 to TRBJ1-3; unclear D gene. The sequencing input was whole blood. This TCR came from an adult who was a healthcare worker with PCR-confirmed SARS-CoV-2 infection or an uninfected control (not recorded which). The CDR3 DNA follows: TGTGCCAGCAGTCCGACAACTTCTGGAAACACCATATATTTT. It is translated as CASSPTTSGNTIYF.